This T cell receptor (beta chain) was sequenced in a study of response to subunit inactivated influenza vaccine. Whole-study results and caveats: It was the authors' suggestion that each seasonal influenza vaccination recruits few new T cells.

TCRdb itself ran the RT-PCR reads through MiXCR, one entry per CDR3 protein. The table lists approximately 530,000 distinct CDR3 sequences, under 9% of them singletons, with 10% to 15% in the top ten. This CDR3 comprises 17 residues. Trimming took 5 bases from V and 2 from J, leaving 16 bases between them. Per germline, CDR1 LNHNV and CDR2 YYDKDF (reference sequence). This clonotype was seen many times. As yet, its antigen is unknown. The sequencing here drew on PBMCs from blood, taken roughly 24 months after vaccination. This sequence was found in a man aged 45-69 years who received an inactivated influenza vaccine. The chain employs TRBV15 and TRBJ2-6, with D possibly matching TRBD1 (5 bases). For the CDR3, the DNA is TGTGCCACCAGCCCAACGAAGGAACAGGCTGGGGCCAACGTCCTGACTTTC. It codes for CATSPTKEQAGANVLTF.